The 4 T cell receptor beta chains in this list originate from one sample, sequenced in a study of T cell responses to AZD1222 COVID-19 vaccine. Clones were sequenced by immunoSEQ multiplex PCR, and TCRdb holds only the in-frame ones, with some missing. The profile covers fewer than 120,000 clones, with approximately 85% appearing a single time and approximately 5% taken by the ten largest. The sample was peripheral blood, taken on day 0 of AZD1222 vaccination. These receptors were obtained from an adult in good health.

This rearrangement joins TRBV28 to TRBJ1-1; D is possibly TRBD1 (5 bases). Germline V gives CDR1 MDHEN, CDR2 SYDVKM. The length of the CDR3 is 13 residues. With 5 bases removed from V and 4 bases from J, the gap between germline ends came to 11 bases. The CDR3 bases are TGTGCCAGCAGTCCCTTGGGGACCACTGAAGCTTTCTTT. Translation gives CASSPLGTTEAFF.

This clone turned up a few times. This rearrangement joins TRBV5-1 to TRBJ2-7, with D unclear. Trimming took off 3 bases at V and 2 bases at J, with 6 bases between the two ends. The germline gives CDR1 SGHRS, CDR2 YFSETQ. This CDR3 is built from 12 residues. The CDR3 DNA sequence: TGCGCCAGCAGCTCTACTACCTACGAGCAGTACTTC. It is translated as CASSSTTYEQYF.

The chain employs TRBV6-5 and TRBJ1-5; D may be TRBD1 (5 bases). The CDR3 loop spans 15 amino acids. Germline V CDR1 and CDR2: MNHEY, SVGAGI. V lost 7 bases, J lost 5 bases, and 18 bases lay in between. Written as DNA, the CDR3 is TGTGCCAGCACGCGTACGGGGCCAGAGGATCAGCCCCAGCATTTT. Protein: CASTRTGPEDQPQHF.

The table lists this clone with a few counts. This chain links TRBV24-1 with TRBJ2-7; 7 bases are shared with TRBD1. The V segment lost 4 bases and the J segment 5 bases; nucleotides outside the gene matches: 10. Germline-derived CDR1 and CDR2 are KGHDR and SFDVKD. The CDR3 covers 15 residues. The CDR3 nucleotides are TGTGCCACCAGTGACTCCGCCGACAGGGTGAACGAGCAGTACTTC. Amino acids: CATSDSADRVNEQYF.